The 26 T cell receptor beta chains below come from one sample, sequenced in a study of STAT3 mutations in large granular lymphocyte leukemia. The antigens for these receptors are not known. Clones were sequenced by immunoSEQ multiplex PCR, and TCRdb holds only the in-frame ones, with some missing. The profile shows roughly 9,700 clones, about 85% of them singletons. General study results and limits: Every T-cell large granular lymphocyte leukemia patient had at least one immunodominant TCR beta clonotype.

The sequencing input was peripheral blood mononuclear cells. These TCRs come from a man aged 55 to 70 with T-cell large granular lymphocyte leukemia. Some clones in this sample may be carry-over from other donors' samples.

This chain links TRBV5-4 with TRBJ1-1; D gene ambiguous. Germline V gene sequence: CDR1 SGHNT, CDR2 YYREEE (reference sequence). V was cut by 3 bases and J by 0 bases, with 9 bases left in between. This CDR3 is built from 14 residues. The CDR3 DNA is TGTGCCAGCAGCTCAGGACGGTTGAACACTGAAGCTTTCTTT. Translated, it gives CASSSGRLNTEAFF.

J is TRBJ1-1 and V is TRBV10-3; possibly TRBD1 for D (6 bases). V lost 6 bases and J 0 bases, leaving 11 bases between the germline ends. Germline V gene data show CDR1 as ENHRY and CDR2 as SYGVKD. CDR3 length equals 14 residues. The CDR3 DNA sequence: TGTGCCATCAGCGCCGGGACACTGAACACTGAAGCTTTCTTT. Residues: CAISAGTLNTEAFF.

This sequence joins TRBV18 and TRBJ1-2; the D is unclear. The CDR3 totals 15 residues. V was shortened by 1 base and J by 4 bases, with 13 bases between the two germline ends. Per the germline V gene, CDR1 is KGHSH and CDR2 is LQKENI. The CDR3 protein is CASSPRAGMTYGYTF. The CDR3 nucleotides read TGTGCCAGCTCACCACGCGCAGGAATGACCTATGGCTACACCTTC. The full variable domain, rest sourced from reference TRBV18 and TRBJ1-2, is NAGVMQNPRHLVRRRGQEARLRCSPMKGHSHVYWYRQLPEEGLKFMVYLQKENIIDESGMPKERFSAEFPKEGPSILRIQQVVRGDSAAYFCASSPRAGMTYGYTFGSGTRLTVV.

This chain links TRBV18 with TRBJ2-1, with 8 bases identical to TRBD1. This CDR3 region has 18 residues. The ends lost 3 bases at V and 4 bases at J; junction bases unmatched: 14. Germline V CDR1 and CDR2: KGHSH, LQKENI. The CDR3 DNA reads TGTGCCAGCTCACCTACCGCTACCGGACAGGGTGCTTACAATGAGCAGTTCTTC. It specifies CASSPTATGQGAYNEQFF.

This sequence joins TRBV5-6 and TRBJ2-5, with 8 nucleotides matching TRBD2. The CDR3 has 16 residues. Trimming cost V 0 bases and J 5 bases; bases outside gene matches: 9. Germline CDR1 and CDR2: SGHDT and YYEEEE. Written as DNA, the CDR3 is TGTGCCAGCAGCTTGGCGACTAGCGCTCAGGGGGAGACCCAGTACTTC. As protein: CASSLATSAQGETQYF.

The chain recombines TRBV25-1 with TRBJ1-2, with TRBD1 as a possible D gene (5 bases). The CDR3 is 16 residues long. Per germline, CDR1 MGHDK and CDR2 SYGVNS. V gave up 3 bases and J gave up 4 bases, with 18 bases separating them. The CDR3 bases are TGTGCCAGCAGTGATGACCAGAGAGGGGTTGGCTATGGCTACACCTTC. The encoded protein is CASSDDQRGVGYGYTF.

V is TRBV28 and J is TRBJ2-3; D may be TRBD1 or TRBD2 (5 bases each). The CDR3 length is 14 residues. The germline V gene has CDR1 MDHEN and CDR2 SYDVKM. The V gene lost 6 bases and the J gene lost 0 bases, with 10 bases spanning the gap. The CDR3 protein is CASRRGKSTDTQYF. The CDR3 DNA follows: TGTGCCAGCAGACGGGGCAAAAGCACAGATACGCAGTATTTT. Combining the CDR3 with reference TRBV28 and TRBJ2-3 gives the whole variable domain DVKVTQSSRYLVKRTGEKVFLECVQDMDHENMFWYRQDPGLGLRLIYFSYDVKMKEKGDIPEGYSVSREKKERFSLILESASTNQTSMYLCASRRGKSTDTQYFGPGTRLTVL.

The chain combines TRBV7-9 with TRBJ1-1; 8 nucleotides agree with TRBD1. V lost 5 bases, J lost 1 base, and 3 bases stayed unmatched. The CDR3 is 14 amino acids. CDR1 is SEHNR and CDR2 is FQNEAQ in the germline V gene (reference sequence). This CDR3 is CASSRDRRNTEAFF. The CDR3 bases are TGTGCCAGCAGCCGGGACAGGAGGAACACTGAAGCTTTCTTT. The variable domain in full, completed from reference TRBV7-9 and TRBJ1-1, reads DTGVSQNPRHKITKRGQNVTFRCDPISEHNRLYWYRQTLGQGPEFLTYFQNEAQLEKSRLLSDRFSAERPKGSFSTLEIQRTEQGDSAMYLCASSRDRRNTEAFFGQGTRLTVV.

The genes are TRBV5-1 and TRBJ2-5; D may be TRBD2 (5 bases). The ends were cut back, 4 bases at V and 5 bases at J, with 12 bases in the middle. The CDR3 covers 13 residues. The germline V gene encodes CDR1 SGHRS and CDR2 YFSETQ. The CDR3 loop is CASSPSPGETQYF. CDR3 bases: TGCGCCAGCAGCCCTAGCCCCGGGGAGACCCAGTACTTC.

The chain is built from TRBV18 and TRBJ2-7; D call uncertain. CDR1 and CDR2 from the germline V gene are KGHSH and LQKENI. The CDR3 totals 12 residues. V gave up 5 bases and J gave up 3 bases, with 8 bases separating them. The CDR3 DNA follows: TGTGCCAGCTCATCAGAAGTCTACGAGCAGTACTTC. Residues: CASSSEVYEQYF.

The V gene is TRBV2, the J gene TRBJ1-1, with D possibly being TRBD1 (6 bases). The CDR3 has 14 amino acids. CDR1 and CDR2 (germline): SNHLY, FYNNEI. V lost 6 bases, J lost 5 bases, and 16 bases lay in between. CDR3 DNA: TGTGCCAGCAGGTGGGGGGGGGCGGAAACTGAAGCTTTCTTT. It is translated as CASRWGGAETEAFF.

This sequence joins TRBV27 and TRBJ2-2, with D perhaps TRBD2 (7 bases). V dropped 6 bases and J dropped 6 bases, with 20 bases sitting between them. CDR1 is MNHEY, CDR2 SMNVEV, per germline (reference sequence). The CDR3 runs to 16 residues. CDR3 residues: CASRRGIAGEAGELFF. CDR3 in DNA: TGTGCCAGCAGGCGGGGGATCGCAGGGGAGGCCGGGGAGCTGTTTTTT.

This chain connects TRBV30 to TRBJ2-7; D call uncertain. This CDR3 spans 11 amino acids. V was trimmed by 5 bases and J by 9 bases, leaving 14 bases between them. Germline V CDR1 and CDR2: GTSNPN, SVGIG (reference sequence). The CDR3 here is CAWGRLQGQYF. As DNA, the CDR3 is TGTGCCTGGGGGCGGCTCCAAGGGCAGTACTTC.

The chain combines TRBV5-4 with TRBJ1-6; D remains unclear. V lost 2 bases, J lost 0 bases, and 6 bases lay in between. CDR3 length: 15 amino acids. The V gene's germline CDR1 is SGHNT and CDR2 YYREEE (reference sequence). Written as DNA, the CDR3 is TGTGCCAGCAGCTTCGGGAGCTCCTATAATTCACCCCTCCACTTT. This codes for CASSFGSSYNSPLHF.

The V and J genes are TRBV19 and TRBJ2-2, with TRBD1 identical over 7 bases. Germline CDR1 and CDR2: LNHDA and SQIVND (reference sequence). The trim removed 6 bases at V and 4 bases at J, leaving 5 bases unmatched. This CDR3 is 14 amino acids long. The DNA of the CDR3 is TGTGCCAGTAGAGGCCAGGGGGTCACCGGGGAGCTGTTTTTT. Translation gives CASRGQGVTGELFF.

This chain links TRBV10-3 with TRBJ2-1; tentatively, D is TRBD1 or TRBD2 (5 bases each). The CDR3 is made up of 16 amino acids. CDR1 ENHRY and CDR2 SYGVKD come from the germline V gene. The V end was cut by 6 bases, the J end by 8 bases, with 23 bases between. The CDR3 sequence: CAIRAQSRGRGHEQFF. The CDR3 DNA is TGTGCCATCAGGGCCCAAAGTAGGGGACGGGGCCATGAGCAGTTCTTC.

The rearrangement joins TRBV4-2 to TRBJ2-6; D gene uncertain. CDR3 length: 19 residues. The germline V gene has CDR1 LGHNA and CDR2 YNFKEQ. With 1 base removed from V and 3 bases from J, the gap between germline ends came to 19 bases. The CDR3 here is CASSQVTRSRLGGANVLTF. DNA of the CDR3: TGTGCCAGCAGCCAAGTTACGCGGTCCCGTCTAGGTGGGGCCAACGTCCTGACTTTC.

V usage is TRBV11-3 and J usage is TRBJ2-3, with 9 bases lining up with TRBD2. CDR3 length equals 17 residues. The V and J ends lost 0 bases and 3 bases, in that order; junction bases with no gene match: 7. From germline, CDR1 is SGHNT and CDR2 YENEEA. The CDR3 coding sequence is TGTGCCAGCAGCTTAGAGGCTAGCGGGGCGAAAACAGATACGCAGTATTTT. As protein: CASSLEASGAKTDTQYF.

The chain is built from TRBV11-1 and TRBJ1-2; no definite D call. Germline lookup yields CDR1 SGHAT and CDR2 FQDESV (reference sequence). This CDR3 region has 12 residues. With 3 bases removed from V and 4 bases from J, the gap between germline ends came to 6 bases. CDR3 coding DNA: TGTGCCAGCAGCTTCCGGGGCTATGGCTACACCTTC. Translation gives CASSFRGYGYTF.

The rearrangement links TRBV5-1 to TRBJ1-1, with 9 positions matching TRBD1. The junction had 8 bases not matched to a gene; V was cut back by 4 bases and J by 4 bases. Per germline, CDR1 SGHRS and CDR2 YFSETQ. The CDR3 runs to 15 residues. The CDR3 sequence: CASSPHGTGTTEAFF. Written as DNA, the CDR3 is TGCGCCAGCAGCCCACATGGGACAGGGACCACTGAAGCTTTCTTT.

The CDR3 is CASSLKPGTGELFF. DNA of the CDR3: TGTGCCAGCTCACTTAAACCAGGCACCGGGGAGCTGTTTTTT. This sequence joins TRBV18 and TRBJ2-2; D remains ambiguous. Looked up from germline, CDR1 is KGHSH and CDR2 is LQKENI. V was trimmed by 4 bases and J by 4 bases, leaving 10 bases between them. This CDR3 contains 14 residues.

In its sample, this clone was seen once. The genes are TRBV28 and TRBJ1-4, with 8 bases fitting TRBD1. J lost 0 bases, V lost 6 bases, and 3 bases had no gene match. Germline CDR1 MDHEN, CDR2 SYDVKM. The CDR3 loop spans 15 amino acids. In DNA, the CDR3 is TGTGCCAGCAGCACACAGGGGGCAACTAATGAAAAACTGTTTTTT. Its translation is CASSTQGATNEKLFF.

A single count supports this clone. The rearrangement uses TRBV28 and TRBJ2-3; D is ambiguous. Germline lookup yields CDR1 MDHEN and CDR2 SYDVKM. V lost 7 bases and J lost 5, with 13 bases in between. This CDR3 is built from 13 residues. The CDR3 DNA reads TGTGCCAGCAAATCCTCCGCCCTAGATACGCAGTATTTT. Its translation is CASKSSALDTQYF. Filled out from reference TRBV28 and TRBJ2-3, the complete variable domain reads DVKVTQSSRYLVKRTGEKVFLECVQDMDHENMFWYRQDPGLGLRLIYFSYDVKMKEKGDIPEGYSVSREKKERFSLILESASTNQTSMYLCASKSSALDTQYFGPGTRLTVL.

This rearrangement joins TRBV7-8 to TRBJ1-1; tentatively, D is TRBD1 (5 bases). The CDR3 sequence is 15 residues long. Trimming removed 4 bases from V and 5 bases from J, with 17 bases in between. In germline, CDR1 is SGHVS, CDR2 FQNEAQ. The CDR3 DNA follows: TGTGCCAGCAGCTCAGATGGGGGAGCGGGTACTGAAGCTTTCTTT. Translated, it gives CASSSDGGAGTEAFF.

The rearrangement joins TRBV5-1 to TRBJ2-7; tentative D call: TRBD1 (5 bases). Germline V gives CDR1 SGHRS, CDR2 YFSETQ. CDR3 length: 16 residues. V lost 0 bases, J lost 5 bases, and 18 bases lay in between. The CDR3, as DNA: TGCGCCAGCAGCTTGGTAGTGACAGAGACCTCGAACGAGCAGTACTTC. Translated, it gives CASSLVVTETSNEQYF.

The rearrangement uses TRBV4-2 and TRBJ2-2; D is unresolved. The V gene's germline CDR1 is LGHNA and CDR2 YNFKEQ. Between the trimmed V and J ends, which lost 0 bases and 6 bases, there was a span of 17 bases. The length of the CDR3 is 17 residues. Written as DNA, the CDR3 is TGTGCCAGCAGCCAAGAGAACGTACTGAATCCACCCGGGGAGCTGTTTTTT. Protein sequence: CASSQENVLNPPGELFF.